Detailed here is one T cell receptor (beta chain). It has no known antigen specificity. No much larger clone exists at a distance of one base, and base qualities are not known. Without any cell sorting, total RNA and DNA were extracted together from around 20-30 mg of bulk tissue using the AllPrep DNA/RNA mini kit. Four or five patients with histopathologically diagnosed primary liver carcinoma underwent surgical resection in China between late 2015 and 2016. Chronic HBV infection was present in the patients, and the patients were treatment-naive at sampling. Each tumor was sampled at five spatially separated regions: the superior, inferior, left-lateral and right-lateral poles and the tumor centre. More than 75% viable tumor cells were found by histology in every tumor sample. Fresh tumor and adjacent tissue pieces were bisected, with one half stored in RNAlater at -80 degrees C and the other half sent for histology.

The record originates from a study of tumor-infiltrating lymphocytes in primary liver carcinoma (TCRdb year 2017). As for the study more broadly: Hepatocellular carcinoma (four) or combined HCC and intrahepatic cholangiocarcinoma (one) was present in the five patients, who were three men and two women aged 30 to 69 years. Each sample produced roughly 3.65 to 8 million productive TCRbeta reads, and read depth showed no significant difference between tissue types. High reproducibility was observed for the technical replicate repertoires, with mean shared-clone rates around 0.9 and correlation coefficients above 0.95. TCRbeta repertoire sequencing covered 35 specimens from 5 patients: roughly 25 tumor regions, 5 adjacent noncancerous liver tissues and 5 peripheral blood samples. Agilent mRNA microarray profiling was performed on the roughly 25 tumor region samples to relate TCRbeta repertoire diversity to the local molecular phenotype. The five patients had tumors staged T1-T3 N0M0, with maximum diameters ranging from roughly 4.2 to 11 cm. Across five regions of each liver tumor, along with adjacent normal tissue and blood, the study brought together TCRbeta repertoire sequencing, expression microarrays and whole-exome sequencing.

Points the paper makes about the study in general: With just five or six patients in the study, the authors point out that the findings should be validated in a larger study. Comparison of CD4+ and CD8+ T cell repertoires was precluded by the use of bulk unsorted samples. Because only the TCR beta chain was sequenced and unpaired alpha chains were not captured, true repertoire diversity is likely underestimated. Compared with blood, tumors had a significantly larger share of the repertoire taken up by the top 250 clones (p = 0.039). Repertoire overlap was found to be higher between tumor regions (mean about 35%) than between tumor-adjacent (roughly 17%) or tumor-blood (around 14%) pairs, consistent with antigen-driven expansion. Just about 7.5-24% of top clones turned up in all five regions of a tumor, which suggests spatial heterogeneity among tumor-infiltrating T cells.

Starting from about 550 ng total RNA, TCRbeta-specific cDNA was produced by reverse transcription with a constant-region primer and ProtoScript II reverse transcriptase. Construction of the TCRbeta libraries relied on three nested rounds of multiplex PCR, following a slightly modified ARM-PCR procedure. Each of the first two PCR rounds ran for nine to eleven cycles and used multiplex TRBV1-TRBV30 forward primers together with a Cbeta reverse primer. Sample barcodes and Illumina adapters were added in a final 25-cycle PCR using Deep VentR polymerase. Before sequencing, amplicons of 200-500 bp were gel-purified using a QIAquick gel extraction kit. The TCRbeta amplicons were sequenced with 250-bp paired-end reads on an Illumina HiSeq 2500. On the authors' methods: Reads were quality-trimmed with Trimmomatic v0.33, and paired reads were merged with FLASH v1.2.11 to recover full CDR3 sequences. V, D and J germline segments were assigned to the rearranged TCRbeta sequences using MiGEC v1.2.1b. Clonotype statistics and Shannon-Wiener diversity indices were calculated with VDJtools v1.0.0. Except for diversity analysis, only the 250 most abundant clonotypes of each sample were used in subsequent analyses to reduce sampling bias. TCRdb reworked the public reads: Q25 trimming with fastp, MiXCR clone assembly, productive beta chains retained. When rows share a CDR3 protein, they turn into one entry using the most common DNA and genes. In this record, the V and J calls reflect TCRdb's handling and not the investigators' own analysis. The sample yields more than 95,000 distinct CDR3 sequences; roughly 85% were counted once. Jointly, the top ten make up approximately 21% of the sample.

Between the V and J ends, shortened by 5 bases and 15 bases respectively, the junction contains 27 bases. CDR1 SQVTM and CDR2 ANQGSEA were looked up in the germline V gene. Taken from cysteine to phenylalanine, the CDR3 has 14 residues. Only the CDR3 part of the read is kept: 42 bases, read in frame from the first base. This sequence uses TRBV29-1 and TRBJ2-3; D gene: possibly TRBD2, on 6 matching bases. The TCR originated in a man aged 40-49 years with primary liver carcinoma and hepatitis B virus infection. The sample comprised liver tumor tissue from sampling region 3. The cell subset or site label, as the study defines it: tumor region T3, left-lateral pole. The DNA sequence is as follows: TGCAGCGTTTCCGGGAGAGGGGCGTCAGATATGCAATATTTT. This yields the protein CSVSGRGASDMQYF.